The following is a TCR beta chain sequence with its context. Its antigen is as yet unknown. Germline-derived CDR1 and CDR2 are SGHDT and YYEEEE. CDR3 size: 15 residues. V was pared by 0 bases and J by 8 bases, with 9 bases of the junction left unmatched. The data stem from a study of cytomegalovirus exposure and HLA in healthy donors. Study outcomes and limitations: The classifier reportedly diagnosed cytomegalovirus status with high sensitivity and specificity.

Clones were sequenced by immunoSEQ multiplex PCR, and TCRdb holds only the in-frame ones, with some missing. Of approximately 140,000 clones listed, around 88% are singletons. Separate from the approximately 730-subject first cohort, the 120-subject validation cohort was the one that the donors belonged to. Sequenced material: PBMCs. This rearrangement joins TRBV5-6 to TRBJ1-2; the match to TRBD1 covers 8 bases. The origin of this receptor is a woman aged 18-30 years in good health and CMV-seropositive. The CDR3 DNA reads TGTGCCAGCAGCTTGGCCGGGGCAGGGGGCGGCGGCTACACCTTC. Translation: CASSLAGAGGGGYTF.